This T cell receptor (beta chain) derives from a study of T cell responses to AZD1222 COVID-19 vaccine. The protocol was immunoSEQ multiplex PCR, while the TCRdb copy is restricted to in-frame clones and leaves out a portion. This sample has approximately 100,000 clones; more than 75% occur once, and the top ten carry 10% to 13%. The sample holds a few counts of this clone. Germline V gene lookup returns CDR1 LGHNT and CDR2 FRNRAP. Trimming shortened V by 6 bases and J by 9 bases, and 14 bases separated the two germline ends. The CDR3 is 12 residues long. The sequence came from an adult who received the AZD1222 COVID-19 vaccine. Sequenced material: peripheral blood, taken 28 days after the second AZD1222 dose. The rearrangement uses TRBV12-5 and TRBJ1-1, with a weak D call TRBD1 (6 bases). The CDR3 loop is CASGPSTGQAFF. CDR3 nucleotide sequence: TGTGCTAGTGGCCCTTCTACAGGGCAAGCTTTCTTT.